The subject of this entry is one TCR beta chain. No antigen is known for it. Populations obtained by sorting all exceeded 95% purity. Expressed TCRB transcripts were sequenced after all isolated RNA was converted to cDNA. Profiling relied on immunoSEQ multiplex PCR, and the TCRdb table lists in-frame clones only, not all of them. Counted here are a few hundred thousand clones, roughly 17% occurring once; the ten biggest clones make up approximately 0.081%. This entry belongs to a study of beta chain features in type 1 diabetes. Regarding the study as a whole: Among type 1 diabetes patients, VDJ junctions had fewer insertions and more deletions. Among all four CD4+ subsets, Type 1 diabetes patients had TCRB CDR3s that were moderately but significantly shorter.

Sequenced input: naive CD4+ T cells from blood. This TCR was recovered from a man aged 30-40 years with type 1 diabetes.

The CDR3 DNA sequence: TGTGCCAGCAGTTTAGGTGCGGCCTCTGGAAACACCATATATTTT. Its protein product is CASSLGAASGNTIYF. The genes are TRBV28 and TRBJ1-3; D call uncertain. V was cut by 2 bases and J by 0 bases, with 8 bases left in between. The CDR3 is 15 amino acids. Germline V gene data show CDR1 as MDHEN and CDR2 as SYDVKM.